A single sample gave rise to the 27 T cell receptor beta chains below, sequenced in a study of cytomegalovirus exposure and HLA in healthy donors. Primers for the PCR totalled 60 Vbeta and 13 Jbeta. Data came from immunoSEQ multiplex PCR; TCRdb stores just in-frame clones and leaves some out. Counted here are 85,000 to 120,000 clones, about 70% occurring once; the ten biggest clones make up roughly 3%. Material for sequencing was PBMCs. The receptor source for this set is a female donor in good health and CMV-seronegative.

The V call is TRBV19, the J call TRBJ1-1; possible D gene TRBD1, 6 bases. CDR1 LNHDA and CDR2 SQIVND come from the germline V gene (reference sequence). V was trimmed by 5 bases and J by 5 bases, leaving 12 bases between them. The CDR3 is 13 amino acids. DNA for the CDR3: TGTGCCAGTAGTCCAACAGGGAGAACTGAAGCTTTCTTT. Its protein is CASSPTGRTEAFF.

The rearrangement joins TRBV19 to TRBJ2-7, with 8 nucleotides matching TRBD1. CDR1 and CDR2 from the germline V gene are LNHDA and SQIVND (reference sequence). V lost 5 bases, J lost 1 base, and 10 bases stayed unmatched. The CDR3 totals 16 residues. CDR3 DNA sequence: TGTGCCAGTAGTGATCCAGGGGGCGTAAGTTCCTACGAGCAGTACTTC. It is translated as CASSDPGGVSSYEQYF.

The V call is TRBV27, the J call TRBJ2-3; the match to TRBD2 covers 7 bases. The V gene's germline CDR1 is MNHEY and CDR2 SMNVEV (reference sequence). The CDR3 covers 15 residues. Trimming removed 5 bases from V and 2 bases from J; junction bases left unmatched: 7. The CDR3 loop is CASSPRERDTDTQYF. As DNA, the CDR3 is TGTGCCAGCAGTCCCAGGGAGCGGGACACAGATACGCAGTATTTT.

This rearrangement joins TRBV4-3 to TRBJ2-5; 7 nucleotides align to TRBD2. In germline, CDR1 is LGHNA, CDR2 YSLEER. Losses at the gene ends were 0 bases for V and 4 bases for J; bases not matched to a gene: 5. The CDR3 runs 15 residues. As DNA, the CDR3 is TGCGCCAGCAGCCAAGATGGGCAGCGGGGAGAGACCCAGTACTTC. Encoded protein: CASSQDGQRGETQYF.

The chain has TRBV27 and TRBJ2-5, with TRBD1 matching 9 bases. V lost 6 bases, J lost 5 bases, and 7 bases stayed unmatched. The germline CDR1 and CDR2 sequences are MNHEY and SMNVEV (reference sequence). The CDR3 consists of 14 residues. CDR3 nucleotide sequence: TGTGCCAGCAGAGAGACAGGGGGTTGGGAGACCCAGTACTTC. As protein: CASRETGGWETQYF.

This chain joins TRBV11-3 and TRBJ2-7, with D possibly being TRBD2 (6 bases). Trimming shortened V by 4 bases and J by 2 bases, and 12 bases separated the two germline ends. CDR1 is SGHNT, CDR2 YENEEA, per germline. The length of the CDR3 is 14 residues. CDR3 in amino acids: CASSSKGLTYEQYF. The DNA of the CDR3 is TGTGCCAGCAGCTCCAAGGGACTCACCTACGAGCAGTACTTC.

The chain links TRBV4-1 to TRBJ1-6, with D perhaps matching TRBD1 (6 bases). V lost 6 bases to trimming and J lost 3 bases, with 12 bases between them. Germline values: CDR1 MGHRA, CDR2 YSYEKL. This CDR3 region has 15 residues. The DNA for the CDR3 is TGCGCCAGCAGGCCCGGGACAATCTATAATTCACCCCTCCACTTT. It is translated as CASRPGTIYNSPLHF.

The J gene is TRBJ2-7, the V gene TRBV7-3; 8 nucleotides line up with TRBD1. Germline loops: CDR1 SGHTA, CDR2 FQGTGA. Trimming removed 4 bases from V and 6 bases from J; junction bases left unmatched: 14. The CDR3 is 16 amino acids. The CDR3 loop is CASSSDRHRGDAEQYF. The CDR3 coding sequence is TGTGCCAGCAGCTCGGACCGACACAGGGGGGACGCCGAGCAGTACTTC. Full variable domain (remainder filled in from reference TRBV7-3 and TRBJ2-7): GAGVSQTPSNKVTEKGKYVELRCDPISGHTALYWYRQSLGQGPEFLIYFQGTGAADDSGLPNDRFFAVRPEGSVSTLKIQRTERGDSAVYLCASSSDRHRGDAEQYFGPGTRLTVT.

The genes are TRBV9 and TRBJ2-3; 13 nucleotides line up with TRBD2. This CDR3 has 17 residues. Per the germline V gene, CDR1 is SGDLS and CDR2 is YYNGEE. V lost 4 bases and J lost 5; bases outside the gene matches: 10. CDR3 in DNA: TGTGCCAGCAGCCCCCGGACTAGCGGGAGCGTAGGAGATACGCAGTATTTT. This translates into CASSPRTSGSVGDTQYF.

This sequence joins TRBV7-2 and TRBJ2-7; D not resolved. Germline V gives CDR1 SGHTA, CDR2 FQGNSA. This CDR3 has 14 amino acids. The germline V and J ends were trimmed by 6 bases and 3 bases, with 15 bases remaining between them. This CDR3 reads CASRTPGFNYEQYF. The CDR3 DNA reads as TGTGCCAGCAGAACCCCAGGCTTCAACTACGAGCAGTACTTC.

V gene TRBV5-1 combines with J gene TRBJ2-5, with D perhaps TRBD1 (6 bases). The CDR3 consists of 14 residues. Germline CDR1 and CDR2: SGHRS and YFSETQ. V was cut by 4 bases and J by 5 bases, with 15 bases left in between. CDR3 sequence (DNA): TGCGCCAGCAGCAGCTGGGGGCAGGGGGAGACCCAGTACTTC. Translated: CASSSWGQGETQYF.

The chain recombines TRBV19 with TRBJ2-1; D might be TRBD2 (5 bases). Trimming removed 5 bases from V and 7 bases from J, with 12 bases in between. In germline, CDR1 is LNHDA, CDR2 SQIVND (reference sequence). The CDR3 totals 13 residues. The chain's CDR3 is CASSPQGRNEQFF. For the CDR3, the DNA is TGTGCCAGTAGTCCCCAAGGGAGAAATGAGCAGTTCTTC.

The V gene is TRBV11-2, the J gene TRBJ2-1, with TRBD2 matching 11 bases. CDR1 is SGHAT and CDR2 is FQNNGV in the germline V gene. The CDR3 spans 13 residues. J was trimmed by 12 bases and V by 3 bases; bases with no gene match: 4. CDR3 nucleotide sequence: TGTGCCAGCAGCTTCGGACTAGCGGGTCCGCAGTTCTTC. Translated, it gives CASSFGLAGPQFF.

This clone has more than one count but fewer than ten. The chain carries TRBV7-3 and TRBJ2-3, with unresolved D. V dropped 3 bases and J dropped 0 bases, with 7 bases sitting between them. The CDR3 spans 14 residues. The germline gives CDR1 SGHTA, CDR2 FQGTGA. The CDR3 nucleotides are TGTGCCAGCAGCTTGGGTAGCAGCACAGATACGCAGTATTTT. This sequence encodes CASSLGSSTDTQYF.

This clone was seen a handful of times. The rearrangement links TRBV5-1 to TRBJ2-7; TRBD1 is a possible D gene (7 bases). CDR3 length equals 15 residues. CDR1 and CDR2 from the germline V gene are SGHRS and YFSETQ. Trimming shortened V by 4 bases and J by 4 bases, and 18 bases separated the two germline ends. In nucleotides, the CDR3 is TGCGCCAGCAGCCGACTCGCGGGACAGACATACGAGCAGTACTTC. This translates into CASSRLAGQTYEQYF.

The chain is built from TRBV15 and TRBJ2-2; TRBD2 agrees at 8 bases. Germline V CDR1 and CDR2: LNHNV, YYDKDF (reference sequence). The trim removed 0 bases at V and 0 bases at J, leaving 15 bases unmatched. This CDR3 spans 21 amino acids. The DNA for the CDR3 is TGTGCCACCAGCAGAGAATCGTTAGCGGGACCGGCATGGGCGAACACCGGGGAGCTGTTTTTT. The encoded protein is CATSRESLAGPAWANTGELFF.

The genes are TRBV6-1 and TRBJ2-7; 7 bases map to TRBD1. Germline CDR1 MNHNS, CDR2 SASEGT. The CDR3 is made up of 13 amino acids. V lost 5 bases and J lost 2; bases outside the gene matches: 3. The CDR3 reads CASSPGGTYEQYF. DNA for the CDR3: TGTGCCAGCAGTCCAGGGGGAACCTACGAGCAGTACTTC.

The V call is TRBV7-6, the J call TRBJ2-1, with a weak D call TRBD2 (6 bases). This CDR3 spans 14 amino acids. Germline CDR1 is SGHVS and CDR2 is FNYEAQ. Trimming cost V 1 base and J 9 bases, with 13 bases left between them. The CDR3 loop reads CASSLVLAAPEQFF. The CDR3 region has the DNA TGTGCCAGCAGCTTAGTACTAGCTGCTCCTGAGCAGTTCTTC.

This chain links TRBV15 with TRBJ2-7, with 7 bases fitting TRBD1. The germline V gene encodes CDR1 LNHNV and CDR2 YYDKDF (reference sequence). V shed 1 base, J shed 3 bases, and the junction held 6 bases outside the gene matches. The CDR3 is 15 amino acids. CDR3 amino acids: CATSRAGQINYEQYF. The DNA for the CDR3 is TGTGCCACCAGCAGAGCGGGACAGATAAACTACGAGCAGTACTTC.

J is TRBJ2-1 and V is TRBV13, with 12 bases identical to TRBD2. V lost 4 bases to trimming and J lost 0 bases; unmatched junction nucleotides: 1. The germline V gene encodes CDR1 PRHDT and CDR2 FYEKMQ (reference sequence). The CDR3 totals 16 residues. The CDR3 loop is CASSSSGRGSYNEQFF. Here the CDR3 DNA reads TGTGCCAGCAGCTCTAGCGGGAGGGGCTCCTACAATGAGCAGTTCTTC.

The J gene is TRBJ2-7, the V gene TRBV6-5, with 13 nucleotides matching TRBD2. The CDR3 loop spans 15 amino acids. Germline trimming cut 6 bases from V and 4 bases from J; bases unmatched to any gene: 6. Germline loops: CDR1 MNHEY, CDR2 SVGAGI. CDR3 sequence: CASSYGLAGDYEQYF. In DNA, the CDR3 is TGTGCCAGCAGCTACGGACTAGCGGGGGATTACGAGCAGTACTTC.

The chain uses TRBV6-5 and TRBJ2-7; TRBD1 matches at 8 bases. Per the germline V gene, CDR1 is MNHEY and CDR2 is SVGAGI. Trimming took 1 base from V and 3 from J; bases not matched to a gene: 5. CDR3 length equals 15 residues. CDR3 sequence (DNA): TGTGCCAGCAGTTACTTCGGTACAGGGGGCTACGAGCAGTACTTC. It yields the protein CASSYFGTGGYEQYF.

The V and J genes are TRBV2 and TRBJ2-6; maybe TRBD1 (6 bases). Germline values: CDR1 SNHLY, CDR2 FYNNEI. Trimming cost V 4 bases and J 0 bases, with 19 bases left between them. This CDR3 is 19 amino acids long. The CDR3 spells CASSVNPRQVRSGANVLTF. The CDR3, as DNA: TGTGCCAGCAGTGTTAACCCCCGACAGGTTCGCTCTGGGGCCAACGTCCTGACTTTC.

The chain recombines TRBV5-8 with TRBJ1-2; D may be TRBD1 (6 bases). Between the trimmed V and J ends, which lost 1 base and 6 bases, there was a span of 16 bases. Germline V gene data show CDR1 as SGHTS and CDR2 as YDEGEE. The CDR3 is 15 amino acids. CDR3 sequence reads: CASSLPGRGSDGYTF. The CDR3 nucleotides are TGTGCCAGCAGCTTGCCAGGCAGGGGAAGCGATGGCTACACCTTC.

The J gene is TRBJ1-6, the V gene TRBV30, with 7 bases that match TRBD1. This CDR3 region has 14 residues. Per germline, CDR1 GTSNPN and CDR2 SVGIG (reference sequence). Trimming cost V 1 base and J 5 bases; bases outside gene matches: 2. The CDR3 DNA is TGTGCCTGGAGTGCCGGGACAGATAATTCACCCCTCCACTTT. This gives the protein CAWSAGTDNSPLHF.

This chain joins TRBV11-3 and TRBJ2-2, with 12 bases identical to TRBD2. The CDR3 has 15 amino acids. Germline values: CDR1 SGHNT, CDR2 YENEEA. With 5 bases clipped from V and 6 bases from J, the junction kept 4 bases outside the gene matches. CDR3 bases: TGTGCCAGCAGCCCGAGACTAGCGGGAGCCGGGGAGCTGTTTTTT. Translating it yields CASSPRLAGAGELFF.

V is TRBV21-1 and J is TRBJ2-1; the D call in the table, TRBD1, was not verified against the DNA. TRBV21-1 is marked as a pseudogene. The CDR3 has 18 residues. The CDR3 bases are TGTGCCAGCAGCAAAGGCCTCTCGCAGGGGGCCACTTACAATGAGCAGTTCTTC. It is translated as CASSKGLSQGATYNEQFF.